Listed here is a single T cell receptor (beta chain). Its target is not known. CDR1 and CDR2 (germline): SGHTA, FQGNSA. The CDR3 sequence is 14 residues long. The record originates from a study of blood T cells in healthy people across ages. The authors ran a second PCR of roughly 6 to 12 cycles using a sample-barcoded 5' primer and a J-beta primer mix. TCRdb reprocessed the 5' RACE reads via MiXCR and lists one record per CDR3 protein. This sample has more than 500,000 distinct CDR3 sequences; roughly a quarter occur once, and the top ten carry approximately 17%. Points from the study as a whole: PBMCs that were unsorted prevented a conclusive naive versus antigen-experienced comparison.

The chain carries TRBV7-2 and TRBJ2-5; maybe TRBD2 (5 bases). The J call may be mistaken, given a closer DNA end match to TRBJ2-1. Source material: blood. The source of this sequence is a woman in her sixties or seventies in good health. The CDR3 sequence: CASSIPGTYNEQFF. Here the CDR3 DNA reads TGTGCCAGCAGCATTCCGGGGACCTACAATGAGCAGTTCTTC.